Detailed here is one T cell receptor (beta chain). This entry belongs to a study of cytomegalovirus exposure and HLA in healthy donors. Per the germline V gene, CDR1 is MGHRA and CDR2 is YSYEKL. Deletions cut 1 base from V and 3 bases from J, with 4 bases between. This CDR3 has 12 amino acids. Donors came from a validation cohort of 95 to 150 subjects, distinct from the first 666-subject cohort. Profiling relied on immunoSEQ multiplex PCR, and the TCRdb table lists in-frame clones only, not all of them. Here the sample spans about 78,000 clones, 96% being singletons. The sample was PBMCs. The clonotype originates from a man aged 18 to 30 in good health and CMV-seropositive. The chain couples TRBV4-1 to TRBJ2-7; no clear D. CDR3 in amino acids: CASSQGHYEQYF. The CDR3 DNA reads TGCGCCAGCAGCCAAGGTCACTACGAGCAGTACTTC.